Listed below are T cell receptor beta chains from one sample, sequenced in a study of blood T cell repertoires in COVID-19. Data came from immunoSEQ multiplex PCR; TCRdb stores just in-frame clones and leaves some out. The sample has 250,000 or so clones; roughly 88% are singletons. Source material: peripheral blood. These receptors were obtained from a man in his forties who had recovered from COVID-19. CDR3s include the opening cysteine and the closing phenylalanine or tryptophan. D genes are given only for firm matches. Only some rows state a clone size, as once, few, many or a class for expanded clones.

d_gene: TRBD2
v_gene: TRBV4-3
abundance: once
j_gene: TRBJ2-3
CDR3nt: TGCGCCAGCAGCCAGGGGGGAGGGACAGATACGCAGTATTTT
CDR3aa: CASSQGGGTDTQYF

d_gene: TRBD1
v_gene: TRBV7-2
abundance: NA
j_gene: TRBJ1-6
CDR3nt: TGTGCCAGCAGCCTGACTCGGGACAGGAATTCACCCCTCCACTTT
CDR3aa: CASSLTRDRNSPLHF

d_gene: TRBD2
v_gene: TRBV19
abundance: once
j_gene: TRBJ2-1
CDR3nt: TGTGCCAGTAGTAGAGCACCGGGACTAGCGGGAGATGGTGAGCAGTTCTTC
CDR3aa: CASSRAPGLAGDGEQFF

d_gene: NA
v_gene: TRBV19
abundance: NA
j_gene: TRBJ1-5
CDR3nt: TGTGCCAGTAGTATAGTGCCGGGGAGCAATCAGCCCCAGCATTTT
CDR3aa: CASSIVPGSNQPQHF

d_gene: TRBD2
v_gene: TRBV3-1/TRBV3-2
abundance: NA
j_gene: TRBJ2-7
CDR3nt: TGTGCCAGCAGCCAAGATCCCTCCCGGGAGGATGTTTACGAGCAGTACTTC
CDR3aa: CASSQDPSREDVYEQYF

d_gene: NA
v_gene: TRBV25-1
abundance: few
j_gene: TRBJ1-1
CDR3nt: TGTGCCAGCAGTGACAGGGGAAGAACTGAAGCTTTCTTT
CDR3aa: CASSDRGRTEAFF

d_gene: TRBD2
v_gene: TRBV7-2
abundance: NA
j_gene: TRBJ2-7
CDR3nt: TGTGCCAGCAGCTTAGGGGCTAGCGGGGTCTACGAGCAGTACTTC
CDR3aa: CASSLGASGVYEQYF

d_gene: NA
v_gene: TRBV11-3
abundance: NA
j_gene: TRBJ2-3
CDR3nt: TGTGCCAGCAGCTCCCGACGGGGATTTGCGGGATCTACGCAGTATTTT
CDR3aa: CASSSRRGFAGSTQYF

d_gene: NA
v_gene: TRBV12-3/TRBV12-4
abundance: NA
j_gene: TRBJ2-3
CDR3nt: TGTGCCAGCAGTTTAGCCGGACTAAATACGCAGTATTTT
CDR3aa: CASSLAGLNTQYF

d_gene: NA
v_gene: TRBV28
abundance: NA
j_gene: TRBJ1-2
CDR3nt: TGTGCCAGCACCAAGGGGGGGAACTATGGCTACACCTTC
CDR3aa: CASTKGGNYGYTF

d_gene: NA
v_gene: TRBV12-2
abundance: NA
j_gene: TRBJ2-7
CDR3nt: TGTGCAAGTCGCTTTCCAACGAGCGGGCGCGCCTACGAGCAGTACTTC
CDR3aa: CASRFPTSGRAYEQYF

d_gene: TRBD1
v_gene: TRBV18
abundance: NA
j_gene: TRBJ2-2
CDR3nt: TGTGCCAGCTCACGGCGGACAGGGTCAGGGTCCGGGGAGCTGTTTTTT
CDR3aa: CASSRRTGSGSGELFF

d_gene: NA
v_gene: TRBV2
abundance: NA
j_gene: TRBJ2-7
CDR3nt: TGTGCCAGCAGTGTGTTTAAAGGGGGTCGATCCTACGAGCAGTACTTC
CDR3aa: CASSVFKGGRSYEQYF

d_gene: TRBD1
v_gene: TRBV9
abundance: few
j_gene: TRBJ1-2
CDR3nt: TGTGCCAGCAGCGTAGATCCAGGGGGCTATGGCTACACCTTC
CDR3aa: CASSVDPGGYGYTF

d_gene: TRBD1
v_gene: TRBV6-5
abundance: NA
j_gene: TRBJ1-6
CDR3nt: TGTGCCAGCCGGGACAGACCTAATTCACCCCTCCACTTT
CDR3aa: CASRDRPNSPLHF

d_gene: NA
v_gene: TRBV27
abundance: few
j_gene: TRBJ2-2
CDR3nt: TGTGCCAGCAGCACAGGGTTCGGCACCGGGGAGCTGTTTTTT
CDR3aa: CASSTGFGTGELFF

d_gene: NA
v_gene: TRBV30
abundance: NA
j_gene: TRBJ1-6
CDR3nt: TGTGCCTGGAGTGCTTATAATTCACCCCTCCACTTT
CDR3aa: CAWSAYNSPLHF

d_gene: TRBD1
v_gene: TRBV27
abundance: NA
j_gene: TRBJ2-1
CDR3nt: TGTGCCAGCAGTTTAATGCAGGGGGTATACAATGAGCAGTTCTTC
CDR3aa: CASSLMQGVYNEQFF

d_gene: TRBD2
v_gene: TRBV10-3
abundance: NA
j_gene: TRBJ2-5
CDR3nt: TGTGCCATCAGACCCACTAGCGGGGGGGAAGAGACCCAGTACTTC
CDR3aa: CAIRPTSGGEETQYF

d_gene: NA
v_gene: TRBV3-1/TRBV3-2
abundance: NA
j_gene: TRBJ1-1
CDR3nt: TGTGCCAGCAGCCAAGACATGACAGGATTTGAAGCTTTCTTT
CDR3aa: CASSQDMTGFEAFF

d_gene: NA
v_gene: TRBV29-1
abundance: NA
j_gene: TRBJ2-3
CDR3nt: TGCAGCGTTGAAGCCTCTATCACAGATACGCAGTATTTT
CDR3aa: CSVEASITDTQYF

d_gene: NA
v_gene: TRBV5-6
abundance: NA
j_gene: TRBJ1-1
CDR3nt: TGTGCCAGCAGCTTGGGCAGGGCGAACATGAACACTGAAGCTTTCTTT
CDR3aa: CASSLGRANMNTEAFF

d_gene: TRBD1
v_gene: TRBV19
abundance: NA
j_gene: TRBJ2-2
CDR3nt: TGTGCCAGTAGCCAGGACAGGGCTACCACCGGGGAGCTGTTTTTT
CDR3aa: CASSQDRATTGELFF

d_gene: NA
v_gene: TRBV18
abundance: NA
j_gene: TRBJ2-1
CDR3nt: TGTGCCAGCTCACCAAGGTTGATTGCAGACTACTACAATGAGCAGTTCTTC
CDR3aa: CASSPRLIADYYNEQFF